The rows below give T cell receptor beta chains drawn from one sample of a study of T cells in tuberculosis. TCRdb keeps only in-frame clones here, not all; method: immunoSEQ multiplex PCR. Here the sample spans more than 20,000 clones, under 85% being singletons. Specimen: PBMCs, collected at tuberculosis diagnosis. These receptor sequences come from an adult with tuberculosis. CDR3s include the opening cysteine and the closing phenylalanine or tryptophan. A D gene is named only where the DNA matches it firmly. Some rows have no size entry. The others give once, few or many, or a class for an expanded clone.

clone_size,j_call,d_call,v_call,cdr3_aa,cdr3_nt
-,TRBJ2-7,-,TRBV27,CASSFGGGDEQYF,TGTGCCAGCAGTTTCGGAGGGGGCGACGAGCAGTACTTC
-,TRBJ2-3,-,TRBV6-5,CAAGTSRDTQYF,TGTGCCGCAGGGACTTCGAGAGATACGCAGTATTTT
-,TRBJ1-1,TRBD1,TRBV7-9,CASTPGTALEAFF,TGTGCCAGCACCCCAGGGACAGCGCTTGAGGCTTTCTTT
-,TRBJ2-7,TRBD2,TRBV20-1,CSAQLAGEQYF,TGCAGTGCCCAACTAGCGGGGGAGCAGTACTTC
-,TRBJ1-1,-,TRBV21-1,CASSKSERPNTEAFF,TGTGCCAGCAGCAAAAGCGAACGCCCCAACACTGAAGCTTTCTTT
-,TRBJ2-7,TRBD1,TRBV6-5,CASSPQGANYEQYF,TGTGCCAGCAGTCCACAGGGGGCGAATTACGAGCAGTACTTC
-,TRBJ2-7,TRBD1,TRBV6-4,CASSDLRGQGTYEQYF,TGTGCCAGCAGTGACCTTAGGGGACAGGGAACGTACGAGCAGTACTTC
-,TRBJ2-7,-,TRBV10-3,CAISAGVRVSYEQYF,TGTGCCATCAGTGCTGGGGTGAGGGTCTCCTACGAGCAGTACTTC
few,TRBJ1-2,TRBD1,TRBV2,CASSEMGTGYGYTF,TGTGCCAGCAGTGAAATGGGGACAGGCTATGGCTACACCTTC
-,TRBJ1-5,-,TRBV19,CASSIGAENQPQHF,TGTGCCAGTAGTATAGGGGCAGAAAATCAGCCCCAGCATTTT
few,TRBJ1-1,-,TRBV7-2,CASSLGAGENTEAFF,TGTGCCAGCAGCTTAGGGGCAGGGGAGAACACTGAAGCTTTCTTT